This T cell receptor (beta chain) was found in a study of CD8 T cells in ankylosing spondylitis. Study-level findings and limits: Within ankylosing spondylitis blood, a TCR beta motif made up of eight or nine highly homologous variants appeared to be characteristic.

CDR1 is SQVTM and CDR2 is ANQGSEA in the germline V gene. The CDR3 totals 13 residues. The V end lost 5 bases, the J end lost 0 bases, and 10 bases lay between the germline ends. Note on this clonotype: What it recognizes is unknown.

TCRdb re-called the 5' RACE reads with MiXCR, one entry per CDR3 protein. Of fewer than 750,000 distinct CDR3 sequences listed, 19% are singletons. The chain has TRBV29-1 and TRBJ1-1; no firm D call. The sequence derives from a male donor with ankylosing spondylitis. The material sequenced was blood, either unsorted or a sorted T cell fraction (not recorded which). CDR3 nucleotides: TGCAGCGTTACCAGGAACGTGAACACTGAAGCTTTCTTT. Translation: CSVTRNVNTEAFF.